A selection of T cell receptor beta chains follows, all from one sample in a study of control samples from healthy donors and cancer patients. TCRdb's table, derived via immunoSEQ multiplex PCR, lists solely in-frame clones and lacks some. The sample lists 75,000 to 95,000 clones; 85% to 95% were seen once. The material sequenced was blood. All receptors come from a young woman in good health. Both conserved end residues are part of each CDR3. A D gene is named only where the DNA matches it firmly. Only some rows state a clone size, as once, few, many or a class for expanded clones.

j_call	d_call	clone_size	v_call	cdr3_nt	cdr3_aa
TRBJ1-5	.	.	TRBV19	TGTGCCAGTAGCAAAACAGACAGACGGAATCAGCCCCAGCATTTT	CASSKTDRRNQPQHF
TRBJ1-4	TRBD1	.	TRBV7-9	TGTGCCAGCAGCACCCGACAGGACAGGGGTGAAAAACTGTTTTTT	CASSTRQDRGEKLFF
TRBJ1-3	.	.	TRBV13	TGTGCCAGCAGCCACGGGCGCCGAAACACCATATATTTT	CASSHGRRNTIYF
TRBJ1-4	.	.	TRBV15	TGTGCCACCAGCAGAGGGGAGGGAGGTGAAAAACTGTTTTTT	CATSRGEGGEKLFF
TRBJ1-3	.	.	TRBV23-1	TGCGCCAGCAGAAAAAACACCATATATTTT	CASRKNTIYF
TRBJ1-2	.	.	TRBV21-1	TGTGCCAGCAGCCGCCGGGACAGCCAAAACTATGGCTACACCTTC	CASSRRDSQNYGYTF
TRBJ2-1	.	.	TRBV7-9	TGTGCCAGCAGCTTAGTCCCGGACTGGACTTACAATGAGCAGTTCTTC	CASSLVPDWTYNEQFF
TRBJ2-3	.	.	TRBV18	TGTGCCAGCTCACCAGGCCCAGGGTCAATAGGCACAGATACGCAGTATTTT	CASSPGPGSIGTDTQYF
TRBJ2-1	.	.	TRBV9	TGTGCCAGCAGCCCGGACTACAATGAGCAGTTCTTC	CASSPDYNEQFF
TRBJ1-6	TRBD1	.	TRBV7-8	TGTGCCAGCAGCAAACGACCAGGGGGCTCAGTTATCTTAAATTATAATTCACCCCTCCACTTT	CASSKRPGGSVILNYNSPLHF
TRBJ1-2	TRBD1	.	TRBV28	TGTGCCAGCAGTTTACTACCGGGACAGGGGGGTGATGGCTACACCTTC	CASSLLPGQGGDGYTF
TRBJ1-5	.	.	TRBV12-3/TRBV12-4	TGTGCCAGCAGTTTCGAGACTAATCAGCCCCAGCATTTT	CASSFETNQPQHF
TRBJ2-7	.	.	TRBV21-1	TGTGCCAGCAGATGGGACAGGGGCCGATCTAGCTCCTACGAGCAGTACTTC	CASRWDRGRSSSYEQYF
TRBJ2-1	TRBD2	.	TRBV3-1/TRBV3-2	TGTGCCAGCAGCCGGAGGGAGTCTAGCGGGTGGGAGGGGAATGAGCAGTTCTTC	CASSRRESSGWEGNEQFF
TRBJ1-1	.	.	TRBV27	TGTGCCAGCAGCTATTCGGGGACAATGAACACTGAAGCTTTCTTT	CASSYSGTMNTEAFF
TRBJ1-2	.	.	TRBV20-1	TGCAGTGCTAGTTTGACAGGATATGGCTACACCTTC	CSASLTGYGYTF
TRBJ2-1	TRBD1	.	TRBV6-5	TGTGCCAGCGGGACAGAGTACAATGAGCAGTTCTTC	CASGTEYNEQFF
TRBJ2-2	TRBD2	.	TRBV5-5	TGTGCCAGCAGCCCGCGGCCTAGCGGGGTGAACACCGGGGAGCTGTTTTTT	CASSPRPSGVNTGELFF
TRBJ1-1	.	.	TRBV29-1	TGCAGCGTTAGGTTTTCGGGCACTGAAGCTTTCTTT	CSVRFSGTEAFF
TRBJ2-7	TRBD2	.	TRBV28	TGTGCCAGCAGTTCCGGGGGAGCGGGGGGTTACGAGCAGTACTTC	CASSSGGAGGYEQYF
TRBJ1-6	.	.	TRBV5-1	TGCGCCAGCAGGAATTCGGTCAGCGCTAATTCACCCCTCCACTTT	CASRNSVSANSPLHF
TRBJ2-1	.	.	TRBV9	TGTGCCAGCAGCGTAGCCGGGACCCCCTACAATGAGCAGTTCTTC	CASSVAGTPYNEQFF
TRBJ2-7	TRBD1	once	TRBV10-2	TGCGCCAGCAGGGACAGGGGGTGGGCGAAGGACGAGCAGTACTTC	CASRDRGWAKDEQYF
TRBJ2-7	.	once	TRBV7-9	TGTGCCAGCAGCTTAGAGATGAGCGGGTCAGGGCTCTACTTC	CASSLEMSGSGLYF
TRBJ1-5	.	few	TRBV7-6	TGTGCCAGCAGCTTAGAAGGGAAGCTCAGCAATCAGCCCCAGCATTTT	CASSLEGKLSNQPQHF
TRBJ1-1	.	few	TRBV30	TGTGCCTGGACTAGATCTACCACTGAAGCTTTCTTT	CAWTRSTTEAFF
TRBJ1-5	.	.	TRBV4-2	TGTGCCAGCAGCTCAAACAGAGATAGCAATCAGCCCCAGCATTTT	CASSSNRDSNQPQHF
TRBJ2-3	TRBD2	.	TRBV7-9	TGTGCCAGCAGCTTCTACTTAGCGGGGGGGCAAGATACGCAGTATTTT	CASSFYLAGGQDTQYF
TRBJ2-3	TRBD2	.	TRBV19	TGTGCCAGTAGTACCACCTGGACTAGCGGGGACACAGATACGCAGTATTTT	CASSTTWTSGDTDTQYF
TRBJ1-6	.	once	TRBV6-5	TGTGCCAGCAAAAGGCCACACCATAATTCACCCCTCCACTTT	CASKRPHHNSPLHF
TRBJ2-7	.	.	TRBV4-1	TGCGCCAGCAGCCAAGACTCGTCCTTGATCGCCTACGAGCAGTACTTC	CASSQDSSLIAYEQYF
TRBJ1-1	.	.	TRBV28	TGTGCCAGCAGTTCCTCCCCTCCGGGGTCCGTTGAAGCTTTCTTT	CASSSSPPGSVEAFF
TRBJ1-1	.	.	TRBV18	TGTGCCAGCTCACCACCGGGAGAGGGCCGCGTTGAAGCTTTCTTT	CASSPPGEGRVEAFF
TRBJ1-2	TRBD1	.	TRBV18	TGTGCCAGCTCACCAACGGGACAGTCGAGCTATGGCTACACCTTC	CASSPTGQSSYGYTF
TRBJ1-5	TRBD1	.	TRBV28	TGTGCCAGCAGCAACGGACAGGCCGGGGGTCAGCCCCAGCATTTT	CASSNGQAGGQPQHF
TRBJ1-6	.	.	TRBV5-1	TGCGCCAGCAGCCCTCAGGCAGCCCTTAATTCACCCCTCCACTTT	CASSPQAALNSPLHF
TRBJ1-2	TRBD1	.	TRBV29-1	TGCAGCGTTGACGGACAGGGTCCGCTACGCTACACCTTC	CSVDGQGPLRYTF
TRBJ1-2	TRBD1	.	TRBV6-5	TGTGCCATCCTAGACAGGGTCGATGGCTACACCTTC	CAILDRVDGYTF
TRBJ2-1	TRBD2	.	TRBV29-1	TGCAGCGTCCCGGGACTAGCGGGGGTAGAGCAGTTCTTC	CSVPGLAGVEQFF
TRBJ1-5	.	.	TRBV10-2	TGCGCCAGCAGTGAACCAAACCCGAATCAGCCCCAGCATTTT	CASSEPNPNQPQHF
TRBJ2-5	.	.	TRBV15	TGTGCCACCAGCAGAGCGGCGTACCAAGAGACCCAGTACTTC	CATSRAAYQETQYF
TRBJ2-3	TRBD2	.	TRBV3-1/TRBV3-2	TGTGCCAGCAGCCAAGGCCTAGCGGGACTAAATACGCAGTATTTT	CASSQGLAGLNTQYF
TRBJ2-1	.	.	TRBV30	TGTGCCTGCGCCCCTAGAAACTCCTACAATGAGCAGTTCTTC	CACAPRNSYNEQFF
TRBJ1-5	TRBD1	.	TRBV2	TGTGCCAGCAGAGCCGGGACAGGGGTCAATCAGCCCCAGCATTTT	CASRAGTGVNQPQHF
TRBJ2-6	.	once	TRBV4-1	TGCGCCAGCAGCCGATCCTTACTGAGCTCTGGGGCCAACGTCCTGACTTTC	CASSRSLLSSGANVLTF
TRBJ2-1	TRBD1	.	TRBV19	TGTGCCAGTATAGCCCGGGACAGTTTAGGCCGCGCGTTCTTC	CASIARDSLGRAFF
TRBJ2-7	.	once	TRBV10-3	TGTGCCATCAGAATTGGGACAAGTTACGAGCAGTACTTC	CAIRIGTSYEQYF
TRBJ1-6	TRBD1	.	TRBV6-1	TGTGCCAGCAGTGCCCCCTCGGGACAGGGGAATTCACCCCTCCACTTT	CASSAPSGQGNSPLHF
TRBJ1-1	.	.	TRBV29-1	TGCAGCGTTTATAGGGGAGCTGAAGCTTTCTTT	CSVYRGAEAFF
TRBJ1-2	.	.	TRBV3-1/TRBV3-2	TGTGCCAGCAGCCAAAGTACTAACTATGGCTACACCTTC	CASSQSTNYGYTF
TRBJ1-4	.	.	TRBV6-5	TGTGCCAGCAGTTCGCTGGGTGAAAAACTGTTTTTT	CASSSLGEKLFF
TRBJ2-5	.	.	TRBV2	TGTGCCAGCAGTGAAGCCCCATCCGGGACTCAAGAGACCCAGTACTTC	CASSEAPSGTQETQYF
TRBJ2-5	TRBD2	few	TRBV2	TGTGCCAGCACCACTAGCGGGAGCGACGAGACCCAGTACTTC	CASTTSGSDETQYF
TRBJ1-4	.	.	TRBV30	TGTGCCTGGAGTGAAGGGACTTGGCTTGAAAAACTGTTTTTT	CAWSEGTWLEKLFF
TRBJ1-4	TRBD1	.	TRBV6-2/TRBV6-3	TGTGCCAGCAGCCTCACAGGGGGCTGGCTGTTTTTT	CASSLTGGWLFF
TRBJ2-1	.	.	TRBV19	TGTGCCAGTACCCGGGACGCGGGGTCCCGCTCCTACAATGAGCAGTTCTTC	CASTRDAGSRSYNEQFF
TRBJ1-2	TRBD1	.	TRBV14	TGTGCCAGCAGCCTCGTGCGAACAGGGGGTAACTATGGCTACACCTTC	CASSLVRTGGNYGYTF
TRBJ1-2	.	.	TRBV30	TGTGCCTGGAGTGTATCGCCCCGACCCCGGAGGCTGCGGGGGGCCTTGGAGGGCTACACCTTC	CAWSVSPRPRRLRGALEGYTF
TRBJ2-7	.	.	TRBV6-2/TRBV6-3	TGTGCCAGCAGTGCAAACTACGAGCAGTACTTC	CASSANYEQYF